This T cell receptor beta chain was sequenced in a study of multiple sclerosis patients with progressive multifocal leukoencephalopathy. This CDR3 comprises 17 residues. The germline gives CDR1 SGHDT, CDR2 YYEEEE. Trimming removed 1 base from V and 6 bases from J, with 20 bases in between. Assay used: immunoSEQ multiplex PCR; TCRdb lists only in-frame clones, some missing. Seen here are 25,000 to 35,000 clones, approximately 84% observed once, and the top ten hold 3% to 3.5%. Described time point: time of PML onset. This chain connects TRBV5-6 to TRBJ1-5, with D maybe TRBD1 (5 bases). The sequence derives from a human donor with progressive multifocal leukoencephalopathy. This sample comprised PBMCs, obtained from a patient treated with natalizumab. CDR3 coding DNA: TGTGCCAGCAGCTTGATGGGGGGGTCCCCATCGGGTCAGCCCCAGCATTTT. Protein product: CASSLMGGSPSGQPQHF.